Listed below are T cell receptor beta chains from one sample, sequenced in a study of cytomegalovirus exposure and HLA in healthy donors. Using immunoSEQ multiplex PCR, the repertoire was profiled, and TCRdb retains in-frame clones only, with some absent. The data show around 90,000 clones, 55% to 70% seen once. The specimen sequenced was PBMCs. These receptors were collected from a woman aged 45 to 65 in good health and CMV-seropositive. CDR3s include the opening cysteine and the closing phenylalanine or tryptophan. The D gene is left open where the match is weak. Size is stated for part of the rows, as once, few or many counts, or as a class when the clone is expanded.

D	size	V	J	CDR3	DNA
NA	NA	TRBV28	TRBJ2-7	CASRVDSSYEQYF	TGTGCCAGCAGGGTCGACAGTTCCTACGAGCAGTACTTC
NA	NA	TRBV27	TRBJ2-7	CATADEGPYEQYF	TGTGCCACCGCGGACGAGGGTCCCTACGAGCAGTACTTC
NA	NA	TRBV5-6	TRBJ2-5	CASSLEQGQETQYF	TGTGCCAGCAGCTTGGAACAGGGCCAAGAGACCCAGTACTTC
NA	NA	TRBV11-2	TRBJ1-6	CASSSGGPYNSPLHF	TGTGCCAGCAGCTCCGGAGGACCCTATAATTCACCCCTCCACTTT
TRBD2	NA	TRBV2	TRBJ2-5	CASSRGLAGRETQYF	TGTGCCAGCAGCCGGGGACTAGCGGGGAGAGAGACCCAGTACTTC
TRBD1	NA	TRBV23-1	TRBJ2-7	CASGYRGVSYEQYF	TGCGCCAGCGGGTACAGGGGCGTCTCCTACGAGCAGTACTTC
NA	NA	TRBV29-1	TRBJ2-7	CSVEVVTGTNEQYF	TGCAGCGTTGAAGTTGTCACAGGGACCAACGAGCAGTACTTC
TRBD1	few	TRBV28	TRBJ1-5	CATGQGDQPQHF	TGTGCCACAGGACAGGGGGATCAGCCCCAGCATTTT
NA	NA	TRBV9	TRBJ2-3	CASSALRGGAGSGDTQYF	TGTGCCAGCAGCGCTCTGAGGGGGGGGGCTGGTTCCGGAGATACGCAGTATTTT
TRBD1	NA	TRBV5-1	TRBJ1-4	CASSLTGTGEEKLFF	TGCGCCAGCAGCTTGACCGGGACAGGGGAGGAAAAACTGTTTTTT
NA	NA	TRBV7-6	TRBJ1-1	CASSSDTNTEAFF	TGTGCCAGCAGCTCGGACACGAACACTGAAGCTTTCTTT
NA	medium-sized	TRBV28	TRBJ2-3	CASSLAGFGTDTQYF	TGTGCCAGCAGTTTAGCAGGGTTCGGCACAGATACGCAGTATTTT
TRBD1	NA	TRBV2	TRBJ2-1	CASRPGTGANNEQFF	TGTGCCAGCAGACCCGGGACAGGCGCGAACAATGAGCAGTTCTTC
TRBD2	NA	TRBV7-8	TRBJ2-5	CASRGLAGQETQYF	TGTGCCAGCAGAGGACTAGCGGGACAAGAGACCCAGTACTTC
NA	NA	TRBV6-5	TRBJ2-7	CATRTDRSSYEQYF	TGTGCCACCCGAACAGACAGAAGCTCCTACGAGCAGTACTTC
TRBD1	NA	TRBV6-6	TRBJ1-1	CASSYRGTGISLAFF	TGTGCCAGCAGTTACCGGGGGACAGGGATAAGTTTGGCTTTCTTT
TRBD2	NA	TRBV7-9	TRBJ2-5	CSSSLTSGSRQETQYF	TGTTCCAGCAGCCTCACTAGCGGATCAAGGCAAGAGACCCAGTACTTC
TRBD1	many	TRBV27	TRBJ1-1	CASSLSTTGANTEAFF	TGTGCCAGCAGTTTATCCACGACAGGGGCGAACACTGAAGCTTTCTTT
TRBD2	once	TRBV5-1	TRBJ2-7	CASIGGGLGSSYEQYF	TGCGCCAGCATTGGGGGGGGACTGGGTAGCTCCTACGAGCAGTACTTC
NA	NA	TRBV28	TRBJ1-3	CASSLLGEGSGNTIYF	TGTGCCAGCAGTTTATTGGGTGAGGGCTCTGGAAACACCATATATTTT
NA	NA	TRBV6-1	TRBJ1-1	CASSWAENTEAFF	TGTGCCAGCAGTTGGGCAGAGAACACTGAAGCTTTCTTT
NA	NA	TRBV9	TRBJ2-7	CASSVVPGYEQYF	TGTGCCAGCAGCGTAGTGCCGGGATACGAGCAGTACTTC